This TCR beta chain was documented in a study of blood T cell repertoires in COVID-19. In the study overall: Samples taken during acute and convalescent COVID-19 were collected in the United States, Italy and Spain. From T cells, B-cell-depleted T cells, or PBMCs came the material, which was cDNA or gDNA.

There are a few counts of this clone. Original processing methods: Scientists estimated how many nucleated cells there were by amplifying reference gene primers. TCRdb's table, derived via immunoSEQ multiplex PCR, lists solely in-frame clones and lacks some. Clone size and V and J calls were adopted from that table, with D and trimming inferred from the DNA. The sample consists of around 50,000 clones, over 65% of them appearing once. The ends lost 5 bases at V and 7 bases at J; junction bases unmatched: 9. CDR1 and CDR2 from the germline V gene are SGHTA and FQGNSA. This CDR3 region has 14 residues. This clonotype originated in a human donor in a cohort sampled during active COVID-19. The source material was peripheral blood. V and J are TRBV7-2 and TRBJ1-2; 8 positions match TRBD1. The CDR3 sequence is CASSPLADRAGYTF. The CDR3 bases are TGTGCCAGCAGCCCACTCGCGGACAGGGCTGGCTACACCTTC.